This is a list of T cell receptor beta chains from one sample in a study of radiotherapy plus CTLA-4 blockade in lung cancer. Libraries were prepared by immunoSEQ multiplex PCR; TCRdb keeps only in-frame clonotypes and omits some of them. The data contain roughly 55,000 clones, roughly 76% of them seen just once; the ten biggest clones take up about 8.5%. Here the sequenced sample was peripheral blood, taken from a patient treated with radiotherapy plus ipilimumab. Source of these receptors: a human donor with non-small cell lung cancer whose response to radiotherapy plus ipilimumab could not be evaluated. Both conserved end residues are part of each CDR3.

v_call cdr3_aa
TRBV6-6 CASSYGARGYTF
TRBV6-5 CASDRAEAFF
TRBV7-7 CASTRFRAFF
TRBV6-5 CASSLGLAGVNEQFF
TRBV4-1 CASSQEVLAGGPSSYNEQFF
TRBV9 CASSVPEKNRDTGELFF
TRBV6-5 CASSYGRGETQYF
TRBV5-1 CASSPTGAYEQYF
TRBV28 CASSLITGYGYTF
TRBV7-2 CASSLEGTLRQVYTF
TRBV7-2 CASSPRPAGSTDTQYF
TRBV2 CASSPTGVIGTDTQYF
TRBV11-2 CASRQAGLAEFYEQYF
TRBV16 CASSQWGVPDTQYF
TRBV7-9 CASSSPTSGGLETQYF
TRBV9 CASSKAVQGAWETQYF
TRBV28 CASSSGQVYTGELFF
TRBV7-9 CASSLVLSYEQYF
TRBV5-1 CASSPGTSGGAGDTQYF
TRBV11-2 CASSVTAWGGEQYF
TRBV10-3 CAISRTGDDSPLHF
TRBV19 CASSPQEGQDGDGYTF